The clone carrying this T cell receptor (beta chain) showed up many times. TCRdb ran MiXCR on the PCR reads and lists one entry per CDR3 protein. The data show 460,000 or so distinct CDR3 sequences, with 20% to 25% seen just once and approximately 0.84% held by the top ten. The data are from a study of molecular identifiers for immune sequencing clone quantification. The CDR3 contains 15 residues. V lost 5 bases and J lost 3; bases outside the gene matches: 7. The germline CDR1 and CDR2 sequences are MRHNA and SNTAGT. This TCR was recovered from a human donor in good health. Some libraries in this study had Jurkat cell RNA spiked in. The specimen was naive CD8+ T cells from blood, with Jurkat cell RNA spiked in. Subset given: FACS-sorted CD8+CD4-CCR7+CD45RA+ naive T cells. V is TRBV6-4 and J is TRBJ1-2, with 9 bases fitting TRBD1. The CDR3: CASSPDRGIDYGYTF. The CDR3 nucleotides are TGTGCCAGCAGTCCAGACAGGGGGATTGACTATGGCTACACCTTC.